These 23 T cell receptor beta chains came from one sample sequenced in a study of blood T cell repertoires in COVID-19. Sequencing used immunoSEQ multiplex PCR; TCRdb keeps in-frame clones, though not all of them. The table has about 300,000 clones, roughly 90% seen once. Sequencing was done on a sample of peripheral blood. These receptors were collected from a man aged 18 to 30 who had recovered from COVID-19.

The rearrangement uses TRBV27 and TRBJ2-3, with 10 bases fitting TRBD1. The CDR3 runs to 16 residues. Looked up from germline, CDR1 is MNHEY and CDR2 is SMNVEV (reference sequence). V lost 3 bases to trimming and J lost 3 bases; unmatched junction nucleotides: 6. CDR3 DNA: TGTGCCAGCAGTTTGGGAGAGGACAGGGGGACAGATACGCAGTATTTT. This sequence encodes CASSLGEDRGTDTQYF.

This clone showed up just once. The gene calls are TRBV6-5 and TRBJ1-2; perhaps TRBD1 as D (6 bases). The CDR3 is 15 residues long. Germline values: CDR1 MNHEY, CDR2 SVGAGI. With 0 bases removed from V and 4 bases from J, the gap between germline ends came to 12 bases. The CDR3 loop is CASSYSKSQGYGYTF. The CDR3 DNA is TGTGCCAGCAGTTACTCGAAGTCACAGGGCTATGGCTACACCTTC.

The chain recombines TRBV6-1 with TRBJ2-5, with a possible D match to TRBD1 (6 bases). V lost 3 bases, J lost 5 bases, and 13 bases lay in between. CDR1 is MNHNS, CDR2 SASEGT, per germline. The CDR3 has 14 amino acids. Here the CDR3 reads CASSDRGLGETQYF. The CDR3 nucleotides are TGTGCCAGCAGTGACAGGGGCCTGGGGGAGACCCAGTACTTC.

The genes are TRBV19 and TRBJ1-2; 9 bases are shared with TRBD1. This CDR3 has 15 amino acids. V lost 6 bases to trimming and J lost 2 bases; unmatched junction nucleotides: 7. Germline-derived CDR1 and CDR2 are LNHDA and SQIVND (reference sequence). The CDR3 DNA sequence: TGTGCCAGTAGAATCGGCGGACAGGGGAACTATGGCTACACCTTC. Translation: CASRIGGQGNYGYTF.

The V call is TRBV5-6, the J call TRBJ2-3; unclear D gene. V was clipped by 4 bases and J by 0 bases, with 6 bases between them. Germline V lookup: CDR1 SGHDT, CDR2 YYEEEE. This CDR3 region has 13 residues. CDR3 sequence reads: CASSRGSTDTQYF. The CDR3 DNA is TGTGCCAGCAGCCGAGGAAGCACAGATACGCAGTATTTT. Using reference TRBV5-6 and TRBJ2-3 for the parts outside the CDR3, the full variable domain is DAGVTQSPTHLIKTRGQQVTLRCSPKSGHDTVSWYQQALGQGPQFIFQYYEEEERQRGNFPDRFSGHQFPNYSSELNVNALLLGDSALYLCASSRGSTDTQYFGPGTRLTVL.

The rearrangement links TRBV3-1 (or the pseudogene TRBV3-2) to TRBJ2-3; 10 nucleotides agree with TRBD2. The CDR3 spans 15 residues. Germline CDR1 is LGHDT and CDR2 is YNNKEL (reference sequence). Losses at the gene ends were 4 bases for V and 1 base for J; bases not matched to a gene: 2. The CDR3 is CASSLGLAGTDTQYF. The CDR3 DNA follows: TGTGCCAGCAGCCTAGGACTAGCGGGCACAGATACGCAGTATTTT.

In DNA, the CDR3 is TGTGCCAGTAGTCCGGAGCACACAGATACGCAGTATTTT. It translates to CASSPEHTDTQYF. This chain links TRBV19 with TRBJ2-3; D is unresolved. Per germline, CDR1 LNHDA and CDR2 SQIVND (reference sequence). V was shortened by 5 bases and J by 2 bases, with 8 bases between the two germline ends. The CDR3 spans 13 residues. Drawing the rest from reference TRBV19 and TRBJ2-3, the complete variable domain is DGGITQSPKYLFRKEGQNVTLSCEQNLNHDAMYWYRQDPGQGLRLIYYSQIVNDFQKGDIAEGYSVSREKKESFPLTVTSAQKNPTAFYLCASSPEHTDTQYFGPGTRLTVL.

This sequence joins TRBV29-1 and TRBJ2-7; 7 bases agree with TRBD2. V lost 6 bases and J lost 3; bases outside the gene matches: 5. The CDR3 runs to 12 residues. Germline V gene lookup returns CDR1 SQVTM and CDR2 ANQGSEA. DNA for the CDR3: TGCAGCGTCCAGCGGGACGGCTACGAGCAGTACTTC. Its protein is CSVQRDGYEQYF.

The V and J genes are TRBV5-5 and TRBJ2-3, with D uncertain. The CDR3 totals 12 residues. Germline CDR1 reads SGHKS; CDR2 reads YYEKEE (reference sequence). With 4 bases removed from V and 6 bases from J, the gap between germline ends came to 9 bases. CDR3 protein: CASSIDWDTQYF. CDR3 DNA: TGTGCCAGCAGCATCGACTGGGATACGCAGTATTTT.

This chain joins TRBV12-3 or TRBV12-4 and TRBJ2-1; D remains unclear. The CDR3 is 13 residues long. The V gene lost 4 bases and the J gene lost 8 bases, with 12 bases spanning the gap. The CDR3: CASSYRLRDEQFF. As DNA, the CDR3 is TGTGCCAGCAGTTACCGGCTCCGGGATGAGCAGTTCTTC.

V gene TRBV6-2 or TRBV6-3 combines with J gene TRBJ1-1; possibly TRBD1 for D (5 bases). This CDR3 spans 12 amino acids. Germline V gene data show CDR1 as MNHEY and CDR2 as SVGEGT. Trimming stripped 4 bases from V and 6 bases from J, with 9 bases between. CDR3 coding DNA: TGTGCCAGCAGTTTACCAGGGCCTGAAGCTTTCTTT. This encodes CASSLPGPEAFF.

The rearrangement links TRBV10-3 to TRBJ2-2, with TRBD1 matching over 7 bases. The CDR3 totals 18 residues. Germline CDR1 reads ENHRY; CDR2 reads SYGVKD. After removal of 6 bases from V and 1 base from J, the junction contained 14 bases not matched to a gene. CDR3 DNA sequence: TGTGCCATCAGGCCTCTGACAGGGTCTGCTTTGAACACCGGGGAGCTGTTTTTT. Translating gives CAIRPLTGSALNTGELFF.

A note on this clone: In the same sample, other DNA sequences code for this CDR3. The genes are TRBV27 and TRBJ2-1; D is possibly TRBD2 (5 bases). V was shortened by 2 bases and J by 4 bases, with 6 bases between the two germline ends. This CDR3 is 13 amino acids long. Germline V CDR1 and CDR2: MNHEY, SMNVEV (reference sequence). CDR3 sequence reads: CASSLGGYNEQFF. The CDR3 DNA reads as TGTGCCAGCAGTTTAGGAGGTTACAATGAGCAGTTCTTC.

This clone showed up just once. The genes are TRBV6-5 and TRBJ1-5; no clear D. The germline V gene has CDR1 MNHEY and CDR2 SVGAGI. V lost 0 bases and J 0 bases, leaving 6 bases between the germline ends. The CDR3 has 15 amino acids. The CDR3 sequence is CASSYSPDSNQPQHF. CDR3 DNA sequence: TGTGCCAGCAGTTACTCCCCAGATAGCAATCAGCCCCAGCATTTT.

The rearrangement uses TRBV15 and TRBJ2-7; 7 bases align to TRBD2. In germline, CDR1 is LNHNV, CDR2 YYDKDF (reference sequence). V lost 5 bases, J lost 6 bases, and 16 bases stayed unmatched. This CDR3 spans 16 amino acids. The DNA of the CDR3 is TGTGCCACCAGCCCCCGTGGGGGGAGGGCTTTCGGCGAGCAGTACTTC. Its translation is CATSPRGGRAFGEQYF. Using reference TRBV15 and TRBJ2-7 for the parts outside the CDR3, the full variable domain is DAMVIQNPRYQVTQFGKPVTLSCSQTLNHNVMYWYQQKSSQAPKLLFHYYDKDFNNEADTPDNFQSRRPNTSFCFLDIRSPGLGDTAMYLCATSPRGGRAFGEQYFGPGTRLTVT.

The chain recombines TRBV4-2 with TRBJ1-2; weak D call: TRBD1 (5 bases). Germline CDR1 and CDR2: LGHNA and YNFKEQ. The CDR3 extends over 17 amino acids. The ends were cut back, 0 bases at V and 4 bases at J, with 18 bases in the middle. The CDR3: CASSQESGGSLSYGYTF. CDR3 coding DNA: TGTGCCAGCAGCCAAGAATCCGGGGGGTCGTTATCCTATGGCTACACCTTC.

This clone has a handful of counts. The V and J genes are TRBV11-2 and TRBJ2-2, with 8 bases matching TRBD2. Trimming at V came to 4 bases and at J to 4 bases, leaving 8 bases not matched to a gene. Germline V gene lookup returns CDR1 SGHAT and CDR2 FQNNGV. The CDR3 runs 16 residues. Written as DNA, the CDR3 is TGTGCCAGCAGCTGGGCGGGGGGCGCGGGCACCGGGGAGCTGTTTTTT. Its protein product is CASSWAGGAGTGELFF.

The chain is built from TRBV19 and TRBJ2-6, with a weak D call TRBD1 (5 bases). V lost 8 bases to trimming and J lost 0 bases, with 8 bases between them. In germline, CDR1 is LNHDA, CDR2 SQIVND (reference sequence). This CDR3 is built from 14 residues. The CDR3 nucleotides read TGTGCCAGTTCACAGGACTCTGGGGCCAACGTCCTGACTTTC. Translated, it gives CASSQDSGANVLTF. The entire variable domain, with the rest obtained from reference TRBV19 and TRBJ2-6, is as follows: DGGITQSPKYLFRKEGQNVTLSCEQNLNHDAMYWYRQDPGQGLRLIYYSQIVNDFQKGDIAEGYSVSREKKESFPLTVTSAQKNPTAFYLCASSQDSGANVLTFGAGSRLTVL.

This chain uses TRBV27 with TRBJ1-5; maybe TRBD1 (5 bases). CDR1 and CDR2 (germline): MNHEY, SMNVEV (reference sequence). This CDR3 contains 14 residues. Trimming removed 6 bases at V and 5 bases at J, with 14 bases between. The CDR3 sequence: CASSSGTDYQPQHF. The CDR3 nucleotides are TGTGCCAGCAGCTCGGGGACTGACTATCAGCCCCAGCATTTT.

V and J are TRBV15 and TRBJ2-7; 8 bases line up with TRBD2. Germline assignment: CDR1 LNHNV and CDR2 YYDKDF (reference sequence). CDR3 length: 17 residues. The J segment lost 0 bases and the V segment lost 1 base, leaving 8 bases of the junction unmatched. DNA for the CDR3: TGTGCCACCAGCAGAGGCGGGGGGCGGGGCAGCTCCTACGAGCAGTACTTC. Encoded protein: CATSRGGGRGSSYEQYF.

Only one count was recorded for this clone. This chain joins TRBV29-1 and TRBJ1-1; D gene unclear. CDR3 length: 13 residues. From germline, CDR1 is SQVTM and CDR2 ANQGSEA. V was trimmed by 6 bases and J by 4 bases, leaving 15 bases between them. CDR3 protein: CSVEISVGTEAFF. The DNA for the CDR3 is TGCAGCGTGGAAATTAGTGTTGGCACTGAAGCTTTCTTT.

This chain links TRBV7-8 with TRBJ2-1, with 7 positions matching TRBD1. The V gene end was trimmed by 5 bases and the J gene end by 4 bases; junction bases not matched to a gene: 17. The CDR3 extends over 18 amino acids. CDR1 and CDR2 from the germline V gene are SGHVS and FQNEAQ. CDR3 nucleotides: TGTGCCAGCAGCCCCGCTGCCTCCGGGACAGCCTTGTACAATGAGCAGTTCTTC. Its translation: CASSPAASGTALYNEQFF.

The chain has TRBV21-1 and TRBJ2-7; the table gives TRBD2 as D, unverified against the DNA. TRBV21-1 is described as a pseudogene. This CDR3 contains 15 residues. CDR3 bases: TGTGCCAGCAGCAAAGCGGGCGGGAGATGGAACGAGCAGTACTTC. Its protein is CASSKAGGRWNEQYF.